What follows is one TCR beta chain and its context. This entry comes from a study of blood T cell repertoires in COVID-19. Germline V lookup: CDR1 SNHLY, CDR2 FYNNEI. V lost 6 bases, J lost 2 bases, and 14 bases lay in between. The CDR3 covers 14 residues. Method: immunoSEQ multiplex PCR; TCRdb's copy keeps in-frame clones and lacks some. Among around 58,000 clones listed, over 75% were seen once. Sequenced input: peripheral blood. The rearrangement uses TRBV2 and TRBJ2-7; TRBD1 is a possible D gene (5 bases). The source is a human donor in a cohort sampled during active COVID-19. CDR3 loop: CASRTSRTTYEQYF. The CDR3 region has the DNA TGTGCCAGCAGAACCTCCAGGACAACCTACGAGCAGTACTTC.